This T cell receptor beta chain was captured by sequencing in a study of technical replicates of blood from a handful of donors (dated by TCRdb to the late 2010s). Comments on this clone: No antigen is known for it. Per-base qualities were not stored, and no clone one base away is much larger.

The library was obtained by the immunoSEQ multiplex PCR assay. TCRdb stores this immuneACCESS table with in-frame sequences only. Part of the clones is absent; in the studies checked, under half of the shortfall reflects unresolved V genes, and no reason is known for the rest. The sample yields tens of thousands of clones; about 96% were counted once. Clones ranked in the top ten supply nearly 0.2% of the sample. The CDR3 runs 11 amino acids, cysteine and phenylalanine included. Solely the CDR3 DNA is kept, with 33 bases framed from the first base. CDR1 and CDR2 (SQVTM, ANQGSEA) derive from the germline V gene.

Recombination linked TRBV29-1 to TRBJ1-1; no confident D gene assignment can be made. The sample was T cells isolated from PBMCs. The receptor was derived from a human donor in good health. The CDR3 region: CSPSLNTEAFF. Read as DNA, the sequence is TGCAGTCCGTCTCTGAACACTGAAGCTTTCTTT. With the portions outside the CDR3 filled from the reference TRBV29-1 and TRBJ1-1 genes, the complete variable region becomes SAVISQKPSRDICQRGTSLTIQCQVDSQVTMMFWYRQQPGQSLTLIATANQGSEATYESGFVIDKFPISRPNLTFSTLTVSNMSPEDSSIYLCSPSLNTEAFFGQGTRLTVV.